This T cell receptor (beta chain) came from a study of CXCR3-negative and CXCR3-positive naive CD8 T cells. The authors made the TRB cDNA libraries by 5' RACE using UMI labels. For each CDR3 protein, TCRdb gives one entry from its re-call of the 5' RACE reads, without DNA. The sample shows over 100,000 distinct CDR3 sequences, and 0.4% to 0.5% sits with its ten largest clones. Whole-study findings and limits: After cryopreservation, CXCR3 expression dropped partially; most assays used fresh PBMCs. The TRBV-TRBJ usage of naive CXCR3-negative and CXCR3-positive cells was similar, but that of memory cells differed. Similarly elevated diversity marked both naive subsets, with memory CD8+ cells showing far lower diversity. Against CXCR3-negative naive cells, CXCR3-positive naive cells showed more hydrophobic TRB CDR3s.

Comment on this clonotype: Its antigen is undetermined.

This CDR3 is 14 amino acids long. The germline CDR1 and CDR2 sequences are MNHEY and SMNVEV (reference sequence). Subsets of CD8+ T cells were each sorted in triplicate at roughly 300,000 cells apiece. The source of this sequence is a human donor in good health. Some clones in this sample may be carry-over from other donors' samples. The chain is built from TRBV27 and TRBJ2-7. Sequenced: naive CXCR3+ CD8+ T cells from blood. Indicated subset: CD45RO-CCR7+CD27+CD95- naive CD8+ T cells expressing CXCR3 (TNR3+). The CDR3 protein is CASSQRTASYEQYF.